This TCR beta chain was obtained from a study of T cell repertoires in cytomegalovirus infection (dated by TCRdb to the late 2010s). About the full investigation: Donor HLA type was relevant to the analysis, because carriage of CMV infection together with the matching HLA type was indicated by public TCR beta signatures. The study at large found these results: The ex vivo response was dominated by HLA-C-restricted CMV-specific TCR beta clonotypes, which also provided the single most frequent clonotype in two of eight donors. In both this cohort and an independent roughly 350-donor cohort, the cumulative frequency of public TCR beta family members distinguished carriers of CMV infection plus the relevant HLA type.

For this clonotype: What this receptor recognizes is not known. Base quality data are lacking; no much larger clone is found one base away.

As encoded in the germline V gene, CDR1 is SGHRS while CDR2 is YFSETQ. The CDR3 covers 14 residues, taking in both the cysteine and the phenylalanine. Of all the DNA, just the CDR3 is kept, 42 bases in frame from base 1. Trimmed from V: 7 bases; trimmed from J: 0 bases; junction bases lacking a gene match: 6. The instrument was an Illumina HiSeq 1500. The raw public reads went through TCRdb reprocessing: fastp at Q25, MiXCR clone calling, in-frame beta chains kept. Identical CDR3 protein sequences are pooled into one entry, listed with their most common genes and DNA. In this sample the table shows around 300,000 distinct CDR3 sequences, roughly 25% of which occur a single time. The ten most abundant clones make up approximately 15% of the sample.

The rearranged segments are TRBV5-1 and TRBJ2-7; 8 central bases correspond to TRBD1. The receptor comes from a human donor in good health (CMV status not recorded). Some clones in this sample may be carry-over from other donors' samples. The sample taken for sequencing was PBMCs. The DNA is as follows: TGCGCCAGCGCCACAACAGGGGGCTCCTACGAGCAGTACTTC. This sequence encodes CASATTGGSYEQYF.